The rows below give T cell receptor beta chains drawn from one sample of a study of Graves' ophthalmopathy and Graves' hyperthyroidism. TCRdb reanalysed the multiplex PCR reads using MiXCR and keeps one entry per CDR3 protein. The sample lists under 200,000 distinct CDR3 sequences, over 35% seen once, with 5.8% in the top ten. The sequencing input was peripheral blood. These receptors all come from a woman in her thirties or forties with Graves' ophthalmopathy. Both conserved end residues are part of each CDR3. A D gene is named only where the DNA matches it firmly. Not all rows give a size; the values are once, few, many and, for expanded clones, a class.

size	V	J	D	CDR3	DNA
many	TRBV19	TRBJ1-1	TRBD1	CASSISTGAEAFF	TGTGCCAGTAGTATCTCGACAGGGGCTGAAGCTTTCTTT
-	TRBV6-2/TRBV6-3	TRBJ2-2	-	CASLRDGTGELFF	TGTGCCAGCCTCAGGGACGGCACCGGGGAGCTGTTTTTT
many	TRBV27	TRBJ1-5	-	CASGRGSNQPQHF	TGTGCCAGCGGGAGGGGTAGCAATCAGCCCCAGCATTTT
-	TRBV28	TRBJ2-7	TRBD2	CASSSGRARFSSYEQYF	TGTGCCAGCAGTTCCGGGAGGGCTCGTTTCAGCTCCTACGAGCAGTACTTC
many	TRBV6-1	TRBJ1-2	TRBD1	CASRPTGTYGYTF	TGTGCCAGCAGACCGACAGGGACTTATGGCTACACCTTC
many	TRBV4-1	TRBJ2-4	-	CASSQDLGRGIQYF	TGCGCCAGCAGCCAAGATCTAGGTAGGGGCATTCAGTACTTC
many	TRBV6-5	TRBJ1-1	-	CATSPRGVRTEAFF	TGTGCCACATCCCCAAGAGGGGTTCGCACTGAAGCTTTCTTT
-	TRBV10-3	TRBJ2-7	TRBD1	CAISEGQGSTYEQYF	TGTGCCATCAGTGAGGGACAGGGCTCTACCTACGAGCAGTACTTC
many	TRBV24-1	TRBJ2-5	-	CATSDFQETQYF	TGTGCCACCAGTGACTTTCAAGAGACCCAGTACTTC
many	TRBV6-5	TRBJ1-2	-	CASSPGAYYGYTF	TGTGCCAGCAGTCCGGGGGCTTACTATGGCTACACCTTC
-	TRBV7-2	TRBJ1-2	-	CASSPEGSYGYTF	TGTGCCAGCAGCCCCGAGGGATCCTATGGCTACACCTTC
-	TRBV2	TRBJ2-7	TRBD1	CASSVPDRGRAYEQYF	TGTGCCAGCAGTGTACCAGACAGGGGAAGGGCCTACGAGCAGTACTTC
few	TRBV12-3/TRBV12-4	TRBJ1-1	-	CASSFSKDTEAFF	TGTGCCAGCAGTTTTTCGAAGGACACTGAAGCTTTCTTT
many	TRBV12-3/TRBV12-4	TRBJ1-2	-	CASSFGSAYVGYTF	TGTGCCAGCAGTTTCGGGTCGGCCTACGTCGGCTACACCTTC
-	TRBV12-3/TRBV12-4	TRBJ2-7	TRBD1	CASTEGQTREQYF	TGTGCCAGCACCGAGGGACAGACTCGAGAGCAGTACTTC
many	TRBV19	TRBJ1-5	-	CASRTGISQPQHF	TGTGCCAGTAGAACGGGGATTAGCCAGCCCCAGCATTTT
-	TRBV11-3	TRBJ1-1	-	CASSPNGQSNTEAFF	TGTGCCAGCAGCCCTAATGGACAGTCGAACACTGAAGCTTTCTTT
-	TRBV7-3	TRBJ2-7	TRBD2	CASSPSGTSGTYEQYF	TGTGCCAGCAGCCCGTCCGGGACTAGCGGGACCTACGAGCAGTACTTC
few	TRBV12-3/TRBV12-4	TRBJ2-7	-	CASTGPYNEQYF	TGTGCCAGCACCGGACCCTACAACGAGCAGTACTTC
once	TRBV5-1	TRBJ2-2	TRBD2	CACPKSSGRAGTGELFF	TGCGCCTGCCCGAAAAGCAGCGGGAGGGCGGGGACCGGGGAGCTGTTTTTT
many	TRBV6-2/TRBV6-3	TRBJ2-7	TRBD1	CASSYSIPGQGNEQYF	TGTGCCAGCAGTTACTCAATACCGGGACAGGGTAACGAGCAGTACTTC
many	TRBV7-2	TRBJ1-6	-	CASSLETSGSPLHF	TGTGCCAGCAGCTTAGAAACTTCTGGTTCACCCCTCCACTTT
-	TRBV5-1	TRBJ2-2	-	CASSWVPSNTGELFF	TGCGCCAGCAGCTGGGTACCCTCGAACACCGGGGAGCTGTTTTTT
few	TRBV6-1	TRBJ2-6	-	CASSLYGAGANVLTF	TGTGCCAGCAGTCTCTACGGGGCTGGGGCCAACGTCCTGACTTTC
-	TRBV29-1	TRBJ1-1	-	CSVEWGLWTEAFF	TGCAGCGTTGAATGGGGTTTATGGACTGAAGCTTTCTTT
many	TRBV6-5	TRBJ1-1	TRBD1	CAGEGAQGAEAFF	TGTGCCGGCGAGGGGGCCCAGGGCGCTGAAGCTTTCTTT
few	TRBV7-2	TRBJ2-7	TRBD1	CASSLPGQGHEQYF	TGTGCCAGCAGTCTGCCGGGACAGGGGCACGAGCAGTACTTC
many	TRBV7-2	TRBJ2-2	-	CASSYRVLTGELFF	TGTGCCAGCAGCTACAGGGTCCTAACCGGGGAGCTGTTTTTT
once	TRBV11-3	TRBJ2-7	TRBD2	CASSPGLAGSEQYF	TGTGCCAGCAGCCCTGGACTAGCGGGGAGTGAGCAGTACTTC
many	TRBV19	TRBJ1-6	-	CASRSNSPLHF	TGTGCCAGTAGGAGTAATTCACCCCTCCACTTT
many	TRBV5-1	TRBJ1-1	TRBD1	CASSRSATGVTEAFF	TGCGCCAGCAGCCGAAGTGCGACAGGGGTGACTGAAGCTTTCTTT
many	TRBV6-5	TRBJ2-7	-	CASSSGPGNEQYF	TGTGCCAGCAGTTCCGGGCCTGGAAACGAGCAGTACTTC
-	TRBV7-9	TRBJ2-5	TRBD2	CASSLSGGTTGETQYF	TGTGCCAGCAGTTTATCGGGCGGGACTACCGGGGAGACCCAGTACTTC